This entry lists 30 T cell receptor beta chains sequenced from one sample in a study of low-dose radiotherapy and immunotherapy resistance in tumors. This sample's time point: before trial treatment. TRAV- and TRBV-specific primers were used for first-strand cDNA, which covered alpha and beta chains. Amplification of TCRs used a constant-region primer and V-primer adapter for about 19 PCR cycles. MiXCR, run by TCRdb on the reads, gives a single entry per CDR3 protein. The table includes more than 50,000 distinct CDR3 sequences, 26% detected once. The sequencing here drew on PBMCs, taken before treatment. The receptors here all came from a male donor with rectosigmoid adenocarcinoma.

This clonotype was picked up many times. The chain is built from TRBV20-1 and TRBJ2-3; tentative D call: TRBD2 (5 bases). CDR1 and CDR2 (germline): DFQATT, SNEGSKA (reference sequence). The CDR3 has 14 amino acids. V gave up 7 bases and J gave up 8 bases, with 22 bases separating them. The CDR3 DNA sequence: TGCAGTGTATGGACTGGGGATATATGGGGTACGCAGTATTTT. Translated: CSVWTGDIWGTQYF.

The genes are TRBV5-1 and TRBJ2-7; 12 nucleotides agree with TRBD2. J lost 3 bases, V lost 3 bases, and 1 base had no gene match. The germline CDR1 and CDR2 sequences are SGHRS and YFSETQ. This CDR3 is built from 14 residues. The CDR3: CASSSTSGGYEQYF. The DNA for the CDR3 is TGCGCCAGCAGCTCGACTAGCGGGGGCTACGAGCAGTACTTC.

The chain links TRBV27 to TRBJ2-3; D is unclear. The length of the CDR3 is 14 residues. Trimming left V 0 bases short and J 5 bases short, with 9 bases between. Germline CDR1 and CDR2: MNHEY and SMNVEV (reference sequence). The CDR3 region is CASSLSYWLDTQYF. Written as DNA, the CDR3 is TGTGCCAGCAGTTTATCTTACTGGCTAGATACGCAGTATTTT.

For this clonotype: Since a much larger clone is just one base distant, this may be a read error. V is TRBV5-3 and J is TRBJ2-7, with 8 bases that match TRBD1. TRBV5-3 belongs to the ORF category, with a function that is uncertain. The CDR3 spans 14 residues. The CDR3 loop reads CASSSGTGHYERYF. Here the CDR3 DNA reads TGTGCCAGCAGCTCCGGGACAGGACACTACGAGCGGTACTTC.

Many counts were recorded for this clonotype. The genes are TRBV3-1 and TRBJ1-1; D remains unclear. Deletions cut 0 bases from V and 0 bases from J, with 8 bases between. The V gene's germline CDR1 is LGHDT and CDR2 YNNKEL (reference sequence). CDR3 length: 15 amino acids. This CDR3 is CASSQDTGMNTEAFF. The DNA of the CDR3 is TGTGCCAGCAGCCAAGATACGGGGATGAACACTGAAGCTTTCTTT.

This clonotype was seen ten or more times. A read error may be the cause here, since a much bigger clone is one base away. This rearrangement joins TRBV25-1 to TRBJ2-6, with D perhaps given as TRBD1 or TRBD2 (5 bases each). V was pared by 4 bases and J by 2 bases, with 6 bases between. The CDR3 is made up of 14 amino acids. CDR1 and CDR2 from the germline V gene are MGHDK and SYGVNS. CDR3 bases: TGTGCCAGCAGTGGGGGGACTGGGGCCAACGTCCTGACTTTC. This encodes CASSGGTGANVLTF.

This clonotype was picked up many times. CDR3 DNA sequence: TGTGCCAGCAGCCGAGGGGGGACAGGGCTTGTAGATGGCTACACCTTC. This codes for CASSRGGTGLVDGYTF. The gene calls are TRBV5-4 and TRBJ1-2, with 9 bases identical to TRBD1. The CDR3 contains 16 residues. Germline lookup yields CDR1 SGHNT and CDR2 YYREEE (reference sequence). J lost 6 bases, V lost 4 bases, and 13 bases had no gene match.

The J gene is TRBJ2-5, the V gene TRBV7-9; D may correspond to TRBD1 or TRBD2 (6 bases each). V was shortened by 2 bases and J by 4 bases, with 17 bases between the two germline ends. Looked up from germline, CDR1 is SEHNR and CDR2 is FQNEAQ (reference sequence). This CDR3 has 16 residues. The CDR3 is CASSLRGTSSRETQYF. For the CDR3, the DNA is TGTGCCAGCAGCTTAAGGGGGACTTCCAGTCGAGAGACCCAGTACTTC.

The chain uses TRBV27 and TRBJ2-7; D ambiguous. Trimming removed 2 bases from V and 6 bases from J, with 14 bases in between. The germline V gene has CDR1 MNHEY and CDR2 SMNVEV (reference sequence). This CDR3 contains 14 residues. DNA of the CDR3: TGTGCCAGCAGTTTACCCTCGGACCGTCCCGAGCAGTACTTC. Translating it yields CASSLPSDRPEQYF.

This clonotype turned up a few times. The V and J genes are TRBV9 and TRBJ2-5; D is perhaps TRBD2 (6 bases). V was pared by 0 bases and J by 2 bases, with 17 bases between. Germline-derived CDR1 and CDR2 are SGDLS and YYNGEE. The CDR3 has 17 residues. The CDR3 DNA reads TGTGCCAGCAGCGTAGACGGGGGAGGAGGGCGACAAGAGACCCAGTACTTC. Translation gives CASSVDGGGGRQETQYF.

This clonotype occurred many times. Sequence at one end of the junction differs from germline and may be a read error. The rearrangement uses TRBV23-1 and TRBJ2-3; the match to TRBD1 covers 7 bases. TRBV23-1 is identified as an open reading frame with a role that is uncertain. The CDR3 length is 13 residues. The CDR3 loop is CASSRQGADTQYF. The CDR3 DNA follows: TGTGCCAGCAGTCGACAGGGCGCAGATACGCAGTATTTT.

This clonotype was counted between two and nine times. The chain couples TRBV21-1 to TRBJ2-7. TRBV21-1 represents a pseudogene. The CDR3 is 15 amino acids. The CDR3: CASSNPWLRSYEQYF. The CDR3 bases are TGTGCCAGCAGCAACCCATGGCTGAGATCCTACGAGCAGTACTTC.

This clonotype was counted ten times or more. The chain employs TRBV7-2 and TRBJ2-1; D not resolved. The CDR3 covers 16 residues. The germline V gene has CDR1 SGHTA and CDR2 FQGNSA. V dropped 4 bases and J dropped 4 bases, with 17 bases sitting between them. This CDR3 is CASSSYMSEPYNEQFF. Written as DNA, the CDR3 is TGTGCCAGCAGCTCTTATATGTCAGAACCGTACAATGAGCAGTTCTTC.

This clonotype appeared many times. V and J are TRBV20-1 and TRBJ2-2; no definite D call. V dropped 3 bases and J dropped 4 bases, with 15 bases sitting between them. The V gene's germline CDR1 is DFQATT and CDR2 SNEGSKA (reference sequence). This CDR3 region has 15 residues. In DNA, the CDR3 is TGCAGTGCTAGCCCTCCTAGTGACGGCACCGGGGAGCTGTTTTTT. Its translation: CSASPPSDGTGELFF.

This clonotype was seen ten or more times. V is TRBV28 and J is TRBJ2-5; TRBD1 aligns across 10 bases. The junction had 10 bases not matched to a gene; V was cut back by 4 bases and J by 5 bases. There are 16 residues in the CDR3. From germline, CDR1 is MDHEN and CDR2 SYDVKM. CDR3 sequence reads: CASSSGTGVVGETQYF. In DNA, the CDR3 is TGTGCCAGCAGTTCCGGGACAGGGGTGGTCGGGGAGACCCAGTACTTC.

In its sample, this clonotype was seen many times. The chain combines TRBV11-2 with TRBJ2-3; no reliable D call. There are 15 residues in the CDR3. Deletions cut 5 bases from V and 2 bases from J, with 14 bases between. CDR1 and CDR2 from the germline V gene are SGHAT and FQNNGV. DNA for the CDR3: TGTGCCAGCAGCCCCCGAAGCGATTCCACAGATACGCAGTATTTT. As protein: CASSPRSDSTDTQYF.

This clonotype was seen many times. The V call is TRBV19, the J call TRBJ2-1, with D possibly TRBD2 on 5 matching bases. The germline CDR1 and CDR2 sequences are LNHDA and SQIVND (reference sequence). This CDR3 comprises 17 residues. V was pared by 6 bases and J by 5 bases, with 23 bases between. CDR3 residues: CASSPKRRLIGDNEQFF. For the CDR3, the DNA is TGTGCCAGTAGCCCAAAAAGGAGGTTGATTGGGGACAATGAGCAGTTCTTC.

In regard to this clonotype: A far more abundant clone sits one base away, making this likely a read error. This sequence joins TRBV6-1 and TRBJ2-1, with 7 bases aligning to TRBD2. The length of the CDR3 is 12 residues. Trimming at V came to 7 bases and at J to 9 bases, leaving 6 bases not matched to a gene. Germline V gene data show CDR1 as MNHNS and CDR2 as SASEGT. Written as DNA, the CDR3 is TGTGCCAGCATGGCGGGAGCGGGTGAGCAGTTCTTC. Translated, it gives CASMAGAGEQFF.

This clonotype has at least ten counts. The chain is built from TRBV3-1 and TRBJ2-7; no firm D call. The ends were cut back, 4 bases at V and 7 bases at J, with 11 bases in the middle. The CDR3 length is 12 residues. Germline CDR1 is LGHDT and CDR2 is YNNKEL (reference sequence). CDR3 in amino acids: CASSRGGLEQYF. DNA for the CDR3: TGTGCCAGCAGCCGAGGTGGTCTGGAGCAGTACTTC.

This chain uses TRBV6-1 with TRBJ1-5; D call uncertain. The CDR3 runs 14 residues. Germline CDR1 MNHNS, CDR2 SASEGT. V lost 6 bases to trimming and J lost 5 bases, with 14 bases between them. As DNA, the CDR3 is TGTGCCAGCAGCCCCAGAGGGAACCATCAGCCCCAGCATTTT. Its protein is CASSPRGNHQPQHF.

This clonotype appeared many times. The rearrangement joins TRBV6-2 or TRBV6-3 to TRBJ2-2, with no clear D. CDR1 and CDR2 from the germline V gene are MNHEY and SVGEGT. The CDR3 totals 14 residues. V was shortened by 5 bases and J by 1 base, with 8 bases between the two germline ends. This CDR3 reads CASSVGGNTGELFF. In DNA form, the CDR3 reads TGTGCCAGCAGTGTAGGCGGGAACACCGGGGAGCTGTTTTTT.

The chain couples TRBV19 to TRBJ1-3, with D unresolved. Germline-derived CDR1 and CDR2 are LNHDA and SQIVND (reference sequence). The germline V and J ends were trimmed by 8 bases and 2 bases, with 13 bases remaining between them. The CDR3 contains 14 residues. The CDR3 DNA reads TGTGCCAGTGTGCAGGAAGGTCCTGGAAACACCATATATTTT. It translates to CASVQEGPGNTIYF.

This chain uses TRBV18 with TRBJ2-7; D remains unclear. This CDR3 has 14 residues. The V gene lost 4 bases and the J gene lost 5 bases, with 15 bases spanning the gap. Germline V gene sequence: CDR1 KGHSH, CDR2 LQKENI. The CDR3 coding sequence is TGTGCCAGCTCACGGGCCGAGCTTTCCCACGAGCAGTACTTC. Protein sequence: CASSRAELSHEQYF.

In its sample, this clonotype was seen many times. V gene TRBV12-3 or TRBV12-4 combines with J gene TRBJ1-1, with D maybe TRBD1 (6 bases). The CDR3 consists of 14 residues. Trimming shortened V by 7 bases and J by 2 bases, and 14 bases separated the two germline ends. The CDR3 protein is CASKSGTRNTEAFF. Here the CDR3 DNA reads TGTGCCAGCAAATCCGGGACACGTAACACTGAAGCTTTCTTT.

This clonotype was picked up a small number of times. The chain employs TRBV29-1 and TRBJ1-2, with D perhaps matching TRBD1 (5 bases). V lost 1 base and J 0 bases, leaving 9 bases between the germline ends. Germline CDR1 is SQVTM and CDR2 is ANQGSEA. The CDR3 runs to 14 residues. CDR3 nucleotides: TGCAGCGTTGAAGGCGGGGCGCCTAACTATGGCTACACCTTC. Translating gives CSVEGGAPNYGYTF.

The V gene is TRBV6-2 or TRBV6-3, the J gene TRBJ1-5, with no clear D. V was shortened by 6 bases and J by 9 bases, with 12 bases between the two germline ends. There are 12 residues in the CDR3. In germline, CDR1 is MNHEY, CDR2 SVGEGT. The CDR3 is CASRDWGGPQHF. DNA for the CDR3: TGTGCCAGCAGAGACTGGGGAGGGCCCCAGCATTTT.

This clonotype was counted many times. The chain is built from TRBV12-3 or TRBV12-4 and TRBJ1-4, with no clear D. With 4 bases removed from V and 8 bases from J, the gap between germline ends came to 11 bases. The CDR3 runs 13 residues. The CDR3 sequence is CASSSIPREKLFF. The CDR3 bases are TGTGCCAGCAGTTCCATACCTAGGGAAAAACTGTTTTTT.

Turning to this clonotype: A read error likely explains this, since a far larger clone differs by one base. CDR3 nucleotide sequence: TGCAGCGGTGGGACAGGGGACGGCATTCAGTTCTTC. Its protein is CSGGTGDGIQFF. The chain carries TRBV29-1 and TRBJ2-1; TRBD1 matches 10 bases. V gave up 7 bases and J gave up 13 bases; unmatched junction bases: 10. The CDR3 has 12 residues. Germline V lookup: CDR1 SQVTM, CDR2 ANQGSEA.

The J gene is TRBJ2-7, the V gene TRBV29-1; a weak D match, TRBD1 (5 bases). Trimming cost V 4 bases and J 2 bases, with 12 bases left between them. Germline V gene sequence: CDR1 SQVTM, CDR2 ANQGSEA. The CDR3 consists of 13 residues. The CDR3 sequence is CSVGRDITYEQYF. In DNA form, the CDR3 reads TGCAGCGTTGGCAGGGATATTACCTACGAGCAGTACTTC.

This chain uses TRBV5-4 with TRBJ2-1; TRBD2 matches at 7 bases. The junction had 10 bases not matched to a gene; V was cut back by 0 bases and J by 10 bases. Germline V gene data show CDR1 as SGHNT and CDR2 as YYREEE (reference sequence). This CDR3 comprises 15 residues. The CDR3 protein is CASSLGAPGEGEQFF. The CDR3 DNA reads TGTGCCAGCAGCTTGGGGGCGCCGGGGGAGGGGGAGCAGTTCTTC.